Each of the 5 T cell receptor beta chains below was sequenced from the same sample in a study of early T cells in non-severe SARS-CoV-2 infection (dated by TCRdb to the early 2020s). The library was built by means of 5' RACE. Instrument used: NextSeq 500. Starting from the raw public reads, TCRdb applied fastp trimming at Q25, assembled clones with MiXCR and retained in-frame beta chains. All rows with the same CDR3 protein become a single entry with the most common DNA and genes. Within this sample are 69,000 or so distinct CDR3 sequences, with roughly 13% of them counted one time only. The ten largest clones capture approximately 5% of the sample. Sequencing was carried out using whole blood. The receptors stem from an adult who was a healthcare worker with PCR-confirmed SARS-CoV-2 infection or an uninfected control (not recorded which).

This clonotype was counted at least ten times. The chain has TRBV20-1 and TRBJ1-1, with 7 bases that match TRBD1. Germline V gives CDR1 DFQATT, CDR2 SNEGSKA (reference sequence). The CDR3 covers 15 residues. J lost 0 bases, V lost 1 base, and 5 bases had no gene match. CDR3 sequence: CSARGYRGLNTEAFF. The CDR3 coding sequence is TGCAGTGCTAGAGGTTATAGGGGGCTGAACACTGAAGCTTTCTTT.

In its sample, this clonotype was seen a few times. The J gene is TRBJ2-5, the V gene TRBV20-1; 11 bases agree with TRBD2. The CDR3 extends over 17 amino acids. Germline loops: CDR1 DFQATT, CDR2 SNEGSKA (reference sequence). Trimming cost V 0 bases and J 1 base; bases outside gene matches: 7. In DNA, the CDR3 is TGCAGTGCTAGAGATAACCTAGCGGGGGGCCTCCAAGAGACCCAGTACTTC. It encodes CSARDNLAGGLQETQYF.

This clonotype has at least ten counts. The chain combines TRBV7-8 with TRBJ2-3; TRBD2 is a possible D gene (5 bases). Germline CDR1 is SGHVS and CDR2 is FQNEAQ. V was cut by 6 bases and J by 3 bases, with 19 bases left in between. This CDR3 spans 16 amino acids. CDR3 sequence reads: CASSPLVSPPTDTQYF. DNA for the CDR3: TGTGCCAGCAGTCCACTAGTTTCCCCCCCTACAGATACGCAGTATTTT.

The chain recombines TRBV20-1 with TRBJ2-1; the match to TRBD2 covers 8 bases. Germline trimming cut 7 bases from V and 1 base from J; bases unmatched to any gene: 3. The CDR3 consists of 13 residues. CDR1 is DFQATT, CDR2 SNEGSKA, per germline (reference sequence). CDR3 sequence: CSGQRGSYNEQFF. For the CDR3, the DNA is TGCAGTGGCCAGCGGGGGTCCTACAATGAGCAGTTCTTC.

This sequence joins TRBV15 and TRBJ2-2, with no clear D. Germline loops: CDR1 LNHNV, CDR2 YYDKDF (reference sequence). The CDR3 runs 13 residues. The ends were cut back, 0 bases at V and 4 bases at J, with 3 bases in the middle. In nucleotides, the CDR3 is TGTGCCACCAGCAGAGATAGCACCGGGGAGCTGTTTTTT. As protein: CATSRDSTGELFF.